In its sample, the clone carrying this TCR beta chain was seen many times. Germline CDR1 and CDR2: DFQATT and SNEGSKA (reference sequence). Trimming cost V 3 bases and J 7 bases, with 13 bases left between them. There are 12 residues in the CDR3. Time point described: newly diagnosed GD, antithyroid drugs for less than 3 months. PBMC-extracted RNA yielded the TCR library. The sample originates from a study of regulatory T cells in long-lasting Graves disease. Arm-PCR of CDR3 regions and iRepertoire HTBI primers were the basis on which TCR beta libraries were built. TCRdb itself ran the multiplex PCR reads through MiXCR, one entry per CDR3 protein. The sample consists of around 500,000 distinct CDR3 sequences, about 13% of them appearing once. Separately, the same data were catalogued under a study of T cells in Graves' hyperthyroidism and ophthalmopathy.

Sequences were derived from peripheral blood mononuclear cells (PBMCs), sampled at new diagnosis, from a patient treated with antithyroid drugs. This chain connects TRBV20-1 to TRBJ2-7; the D gene is possibly TRBD1 (6 bases). The clonotype was recovered from a man younger than 45 with Graves disease. CDR3: CSASRQGSEQYF. As DNA, the CDR3 is TGCAGTGCTAGTAGGCAGGGGAGTGAGCAGTACTTC.